One and the same sample provided the 5 T cell receptor beta chains below, sequenced in a study of control samples from healthy donors and cancer patients. Assay: immunoSEQ multiplex PCR; the TCRdb copy retains only in-frame clones and omits some. The sample lists 90,000 to 100,000 clones, around three quarters seen once, with approximately 10% in the top ten. Sequences were obtained from blood. Source of these receptors: a woman in her 30s in good health.

This clone appeared a few times. This chain uses TRBV10-3 with TRBJ1-2; D unresolved. Trimming cost V 5 bases and J 4 bases, with 11 bases left between them. The CDR3 extends over 13 amino acids. The germline gives CDR1 ENHRY, CDR2 SYGVKD. The CDR3 DNA reads TGTGCCATCAGTTACGACACCGCCTATGGCTACACCTTC. Its translation: CAISYDTAYGYTF.

This clone was recorded a few times. The gene calls are TRBV5-4 and TRBJ2-7; D might be TRBD1 (5 bases). The length of the CDR3 is 13 residues. The V gene lost 4 bases and the J gene lost 5 bases, with 13 bases spanning the gap. Germline V CDR1 and CDR2: SGHNT, YYREEE (reference sequence). The CDR3 loop is CASSLRGSHEQYF. In nucleotides, the CDR3 is TGTGCCAGCAGCCTAAGGGGTTCCCACGAGCAGTACTTC.

This clone was detected only once. The chain employs TRBV29-1 and TRBJ2-1; 8 positions agree with TRBD1. The CDR3 is 15 residues long. Losses at the gene ends were 6 bases for V and 2 bases for J; bases not matched to a gene: 9. Germline V gives CDR1 SQVTM, CDR2 ANQGSEA. The CDR3 coding sequence is TGCAGCGTCAATGGAGGACAGGGTACCTACAATGAGCAGTTCTTC. This translates into CSVNGGQGTYNEQFF.

The V and J genes are TRBV6-1 and TRBJ2-6; D ambiguous. The CDR3 is 15 residues long. The V end lost 3 bases, the J end lost 0 bases, and 6 bases lay between the germline ends. The germline CDR1 and CDR2 sequences are MNHNS and SASEGT. CDR3 sequence reads: CASSDGNSGANVLTF. CDR3 nucleotide sequence: TGTGCCAGCAGTGACGGCAACTCTGGGGCCAACGTCCTGACTTTC.

J is TRBJ2-7 and V is TRBV5-1; 9 positions match TRBD2. Trimming at V came to 4 bases and at J to 6 bases, leaving 5 bases not matched to a gene. The CDR3 is made up of 13 amino acids. Germline V gene data show CDR1 as SGHRS and CDR2 as YFSETQ. The CDR3 region is CASSPGLASEQYF. Written as DNA, the CDR3 is TGCGCCAGCAGCCCGGGACTAGCCTCCGAGCAGTACTTC.